Each of the 25 T cell receptor beta chains below was sequenced from the same sample in a study of cytomegalovirus exposure and HLA in healthy donors (dated 2017 in TCRdb). The library was prepared using the immunoSEQ multiplex PCR assay. A mixture of 60 forward primers for TCR Vbeta segments and 13 reverse primers for TCR Jbeta segments was used in the multiplex PCR. The immuneACCESS repertoire file appears here via TCRdb, limited to in-frame rearrangements. These files lack a portion of the clones; in checked studies, under half of the deficit traces to unresolved V genes, and the cause of the others is not known. This sample is represented by 100,000 to 150,000 clones; roughly 79% of them were singletons. Together, the top ten hold approximately 1.8% of the sample. Sequencing was done on a sample of PBMCs. These receptor sequences come from a woman aged 35 to 49 in good health and CMV-seronegative.

This clone has a handful of counts. Distinct nucleotide sequences in the sample also encode this CDR3. The chain carries TRBV27 and TRBJ2-7; 14 bases are shared with TRBD2. This CDR3 comprises 15 residues. Germline CDR1 is MNHEY and CDR2 is SMNVEV (reference sequence). Germline trimming cut 6 bases from V and 4 bases from J; bases unmatched to any gene: 5. CDR3 DNA: TGTGCCAGCAGAGGGACTAGCGGGAGTATATACGAGCAGTACTTC. Its protein product is CASRGTSGSIYEQYF.

This chain uses TRBV10-3 with TRBJ2-2; possible D gene TRBD1, 5 bases. Germline V gene data show CDR1 as ENHRY and CDR2 as SYGVKD. V shed 3 bases and J shed 5 bases, with 10 bases lying between them. This CDR3 has 14 amino acids. The CDR3: CAISDQGRTGELFF. In DNA form, the CDR3 reads TGTGCCATCAGTGATCAGGGCAGGACCGGGGAGCTGTTTTTT.

This clone came up a few times. The V call is TRBV6-4, the J call TRBJ2-7; 9 nucleotides line up with TRBD1. CDR1 is MRHNA, CDR2 SNTAGT, per germline. The CDR3 totals 13 residues. J was trimmed by 5 bases and V by 3 bases; bases with no gene match: 2. Here the CDR3 reads CASSDRTGDEQYF. The CDR3 DNA reads TGTGCCAGCAGTGATCGGACAGGGGACGAGCAGTACTTC.

This clone was counted a few times. The gene calls are TRBV14 and TRBJ1-1; no clear D. Between the trimmed V and J ends, which lost 3 bases and 4 bases, there was a span of 9 bases. CDR1 SGHDN and CDR2 FVKESK come from the germline V gene. CDR3 length equals 13 residues. The CDR3 loop reads CASSQLRGTEAFF. The CDR3 DNA reads as TGTGCCAGCAGCCAGCTGCGGGGCACTGAAGCTTTCTTT.

The chain employs TRBV11-2 and TRBJ2-1; D is undetermined. Looked up from germline, CDR1 is SGHAT and CDR2 is FQNNGV. The CDR3 runs to 13 residues. Trimming shortened V by 5 bases and J by 11 bases, and 16 bases separated the two germline ends. The CDR3 bases are TGTGCCAGCAGCACAAGCGTCGGCCCAAAGCAGTTCTTC. It yields the protein CASSTSVGPKQFF.

The rearrangement joins TRBV6-6 to TRBJ2-7; 7 bases align to TRBD2. CDR3 size: 11 residues. The germline V gene has CDR1 MNHNY and CDR2 SVGAGI (reference sequence). Losses at the gene ends were 11 bases for V and 4 bases for J; bases not matched to a gene: 5. CDR3 sequence (DNA): TGTGCCGTCCTACTAGCGTACGAGCAGTACTTC. Translated: CAVLLAYEQYF.

This chain connects TRBV27 to TRBJ1-6; TRBD1 aligns across 7 bases. Trimming cost V 5 bases and J 2 bases; bases outside gene matches: 15. The CDR3 runs 19 residues. Germline V gives CDR1 MNHEY, CDR2 SMNVEV (reference sequence). As DNA, the CDR3 is TGTGCCAGCAGTCAGACCGCCGGAATAGGGGGCCCCTATAATTCACCCCTCCACTTT. Residues: CASSQTAGIGGPYNSPLHF.

The chain recombines TRBV27 with TRBJ1-2, with TRBD1 identical over 7 bases. J gave up 6 bases and V 5 bases, and 12 bases lay outside the gene matches. Germline-derived CDR1 and CDR2 are MNHEY and SMNVEV (reference sequence). This CDR3 contains 15 residues. The CDR3 bases are TGTGCCAGCAGTACCGGGTTAGGGGGCCGGGATGGCTACACCTTC. Translation gives CASSTGLGGRDGYTF.

Worth noting for this clone: At one end, the junction sequence differs from germline, possibly due to a read error. The genes are TRBV5-1 and TRBJ1-1; weak D call: TRBD1 (6 bases). The CDR3 totals 17 residues. Germline loops: CDR1 SGHRS, CDR2 YFSETQ. CDR3 in amino acids: CASRLDVGGRTNTEAFF. The CDR3 DNA reads as TGCGCCAGCAGGTTGGACGTGGGGGGGCGGACGAACACTGAAGCTTTCTTT.

This clone was counted between two and nine times. The rearrangement joins TRBV30 to TRBJ1-4; 7 bases align to TRBD1. The CDR3 consists of 14 residues. The J segment lost 6 bases and the V segment lost 5 bases, leaving 9 bases of the junction unmatched. In germline, CDR1 is GTSNPN, CDR2 SVGIG (reference sequence). The CDR3: CAWGGGGVDEKLFF. CDR3 DNA: TGTGCCTGGGGAGGGGGCGGGGTGGATGAAAAACTGTTTTTT. The full variable domain, with the rest looked up from reference TRBV30 and TRBJ1-4, is SQTIHQWPATLVQPVGSPLSLECTVEGTSNPNLYWYRQAAGRGLQLLFYSVGIGQISSEVPQNLSASRPQDRQFILSSKKLLLSDSGFYLCAWGGGGVDEKLFFGSGTQLSVL.

V is TRBV30 and J is TRBJ1-5, with 7 bases that match TRBD1. Per the germline V gene, CDR1 is GTSNPN and CDR2 is SVGIG (reference sequence). Trimming at V came to 2 bases and at J to 6 bases, leaving 1 base not matched to a gene. The CDR3 extends over 12 amino acids. This CDR3 reads CAWSQGGQPQHF. CDR3 nucleotides: TGTGCCTGGAGTCAGGGGGGTCAGCCCCAGCATTTT.

This clone was picked up one time. The rearrangement links TRBV28 to TRBJ2-7; TRBD2 might be the D (6 bases). This CDR3 is built from 15 residues. Germline V gene data show CDR1 as MDHEN and CDR2 as SYDVKM. The V gene lost 3 bases and the J gene lost 2 bases, with 14 bases spanning the gap. The CDR3 reads CASSFPGSAAYEQYF. CDR3 sequence (DNA): TGTGCCAGCAGTTTCCCCGGGAGTGCCGCCTACGAGCAGTACTTC.

This clone is a singleton in its sample. The rearrangement uses TRBV27 and TRBJ2-3; 8 positions match TRBD1. Germline CDR1 MNHEY, CDR2 SMNVEV (reference sequence). The CDR3 consists of 17 residues. Trimming took 5 bases from V and 1 from J; bases not matched to a gene: 11. CDR3 nucleotide sequence: TGTGCCAGCAGTCTAATCCGACAGGGGTCGGGCACAGATACGCAGTATTTT. This sequence encodes CASSLIRQGSGTDTQYF.

The chain links TRBV5-1 to TRBJ1-2; tentatively, D is TRBD1 (5 bases). With 0 bases removed from V and 8 bases from J, the gap between germline ends came to 11 bases. The CDR3 sequence is 13 residues long. The germline V gene has CDR1 SGHRS and CDR2 YFSETQ. CDR3 in amino acids: CASSLEGYGGYTF. Here the CDR3 DNA reads TGCGCCAGCAGCTTGGAGGGGTATGGCGGCTACACCTTC.

The chain combines TRBV11-3 with TRBJ1-5; D gene uncertain. The CDR3 is 15 amino acids. The ends were cut back, 5 bases at V and 4 bases at J, with 15 bases in the middle. Germline CDR1 and CDR2: SGHNT and YENEEA. The CDR3 loop is CASSPGEVGNQPQHF. CDR3 nucleotides: TGTGCCAGCAGCCCCGGGGAGGTTGGGAATCAGCCCCAGCATTTT.

This sequence joins TRBV10-2 and TRBJ1-2; 12 bases align to TRBD1. The trim removed 6 bases at V and 8 bases at J, leaving 13 bases unmatched. Germline V gives CDR1 WSHSY, CDR2 SAAADI. The CDR3 is 16 amino acids. DNA of the CDR3: TGCGCCAGCAGAGCCACGGGACAGGGGGCTTTGGGAGGCTACACCTTC. This gives the protein CASRATGQGALGGYTF.

This clone came up a few times. The V gene is TRBV5-1, the J gene TRBJ1-3, with D perhaps TRBD1 (5 bases). The V gene's germline CDR1 is SGHRS and CDR2 YFSETQ. Trimming removed 5 bases from V and 0 bases from J, with 9 bases in between. The CDR3 covers 14 residues. CDR3 bases: TGCGCCAGCAGACCAGGGAACTCTGGAAACACCATATATTTT. As protein: CASRPGNSGNTIYF.

The chain is built from TRBV5-1 and TRBJ1-1, with 7 bases that match TRBD1. This CDR3 is 15 amino acids long. The ends lost 4 bases at V and 1 base at J; junction bases unmatched: 7. CDR1 and CDR2 from the germline V gene are SGHRS and YFSETQ. DNA of the CDR3: TGCGCCAGCAGCCCGGGGGACAGACGGAACACTGAAGCTTTCTTT. Its translation: CASSPGDRRNTEAFF.

V gene TRBV19 combines with J gene TRBJ1-5, with a weak D call TRBD1 (5 bases). The CDR3 is 18 residues long. CDR1 and CDR2 from the germline V gene are LNHDA and SQIVND (reference sequence). Deletions cut 0 bases from V and 0 bases from J, with 15 bases between. As DNA, the CDR3 is TGTGCCAGTAGTATAGATTCCCGGGGGATTCTTAGCAATCAGCCCCAGCATTTT. This sequence encodes CASSIDSRGILSNQPQHF. Complete variable domain (other parts from reference TRBV19 and TRBJ1-5): DGGITQSPKYLFRKEGQNVTLSCEQNLNHDAMYWYRQDPGQGLRLIYYSQIVNDFQKGDIAEGYSVSREKKESFPLTVTSAQKNPTAFYLCASSIDSRGILSNQPQHFGDGTRLSIL.

This rearrangement joins TRBV6-6 to TRBJ1-5; TRBD1 matches at 7 bases. J was trimmed by 3 bases and V by 1 base; bases with no gene match: 6. CDR1 and CDR2 (germline): MNHNY, SVGAGI (reference sequence). The CDR3 is made up of 16 amino acids. The chain's CDR3 is CASSYWGDRANQPQHF. The CDR3 DNA reads as TGTGCCAGCAGTTACTGGGGAGACAGGGCCAATCAGCCCCAGCATTTT.

The rearrangement joins TRBV11-2 to TRBJ2-3; D perhaps matches TRBD1 (7 bases). CDR1 is SGHAT and CDR2 is FQNNGV in the germline V gene. Trimming cost V 6 bases and J 0 bases, with 13 bases left between them. The CDR3 covers 15 residues. For the CDR3, the DNA is TGTGCCAGCAGTCTCCAGGGGGGTAGCACAGATACGCAGTATTTT. Its translation: CASSLQGGSTDTQYF.

This clone has more than one count but fewer than ten. V and J are TRBV5-8 and TRBJ1-1; tentative D call: TRBD1 (6 bases). Trimming took off 3 bases at V and 0 bases at J, with 18 bases between the two ends. The CDR3 spans 17 residues. Germline-derived CDR1 and CDR2 are SGHTS and YDEGEE. The CDR3: CASSSPGASVLNTEAFF. The DNA for the CDR3 is TGTGCCAGCAGCTCGCCAGGGGCGAGTGTCCTGAACACTGAAGCTTTCTTT.

The chain carries TRBV10-1 and TRBJ2-3; possible D gene TRBD2, 5 bases. V was shortened by 7 bases and J by 3 bases, with 8 bases between the two germline ends. The CDR3 sequence is 12 residues long. The germline CDR1 and CDR2 sequences are WNHNN and SYGVQD (reference sequence). DNA for the CDR3: TGCGCCAGCAAGAGGGTAACAGATACGCAGTATTTT. It encodes CASKRVTDTQYF.

This chain connects TRBV27 to TRBJ1-2; the D gene is possibly TRBD1 (6 bases). This CDR3 has 14 residues. Germline V gene data show CDR1 as MNHEY and CDR2 as SMNVEV (reference sequence). V was cut by 0 bases and J by 7 bases, with 12 bases left in between. The CDR3: CASSLSWGGGGYTF. DNA for the CDR3: TGTGCCAGCAGTTTATCGTGGGGAGGGGGTGGCTACACCTTC.

V gene TRBV5-1 combines with J gene TRBJ2-3; D is undetermined. The CDR3 has 15 residues. Looked up from germline, CDR1 is SGHRS and CDR2 is YFSETQ. The V end was cut by 0 bases, the J end by 4 bases, with 12 bases between. The CDR3 DNA is TGCGCCAGCAGCTTGGGTCAGAACCGGGCAGATACGCAGTATTTT. Its translation is CASSLGQNRADTQYF. Full variable domain (remainder filled in from reference TRBV5-1 and TRBJ2-3): KAGVTQTPRYLIKTRGQQVTLSCSPISGHRSVSWYQQTPGQGLQFLFEYFSETQRNKGNFPGRFSGRQFSNSRSEMNVSTLELGDSALYLCASSLGQNRADTQYFGPGTRLTVL.